The clone carrying this TCR beta chain was seen ten or more times. Its antigen is not known. These data are taken from a study of molecular identifiers for immune sequencing clone quantification. Study-wide context: Replicate experiments divided RNA from around 20,000 or 100,000 naive CD8 cells into five parts and sequenced four. Study-wide points: Clones above 20 RNA copies contained over 97% of effector molecules but under 1% of naive ones. Shared barcodes on identical TCR molecules could underestimate the sizes of highly expanded clones.

Preparation of the bulk TCR libraries relied on previously described methods and listed TCR primers. TCRdb passed the PCR reads through MiXCR, listing each CDR3 protein once. The sample carries about 640,000 distinct CDR3 sequences, nearly 20% recorded once. From germline, CDR1 is MNHEY and CDR2 SMNVEV (reference sequence). V was trimmed by 6 bases and J by 6 bases, leaving 17 bases between them. CDR3 size: 14 residues. The chain carries TRBV27 and TRBJ1-1; D not certain. The clonotype was recovered from a human donor in good health. Some libraries in this study had Jurkat cell RNA spiked in. Source material: naive CD8+ T cells from blood, with Jurkat cell RNA spiked in. Subset specified: FACS-sorted CD8+CD4-CCR7+CD45RA+ naive T cells. CDR3 sequence: CASSPLPQEAEAFF. The CDR3 coding sequence is TGTGCCAGCAGCCCCCTACCTCAGGAAGCTGAAGCTTTCTTT.